This record concerns one TCR beta chain sequence. In the study's own analysis: From reference gene primer amplification, estimates of nucleated cell counts were derived. Profiled with immunoSEQ multiplex PCR; TCRdb holds only in-frame clones, not every one. Clone size and V and J calls were adopted from that table, with D and trimming inferred from the DNA. This sample yields some 230,000 clones, of which roughly 85% are seen a single time; 2.2% belongs to the top ten. This sample is drawn from a study of blood T cell repertoires in COVID-19. The wider study: Samples taken during acute and convalescent COVID-19 were collected in the United States, Italy and Spain. T cells, B-cell-depleted T cells, or PBMCs provided the cDNA or gDNA that served as material.

With 3 bases removed from V and 7 bases from J, the gap between germline ends came to 18 bases. The CDR3 extends over 15 amino acids. Germline V gene data show CDR1 as KGHSH and CDR2 as LQKENI. The V gene is TRBV18, the J gene TRBJ1-2, with D maybe TRBD1 (6 bases). The origin of this receptor is a man aged 25 to 40 who had recovered from COVID-19. The specimen was peripheral blood. In DNA, the CDR3 is TGTGCCAGCTCACCCCCCAGGGGCCCACCCGGTGGCTACACCTTC. Translating gives CASSPPRGPPGGYTF.